This TCR beta chain stems from a study of blood T cell repertoires in COVID-19 (dated by TCRdb to 2018 to 2020). General notes on the study: Collaborator samples came from the United States, Italy and Spain and covered acute and convalescent phases of COVID-19. The prospective study material was composed of cDNA or gDNA derived from T cells, B-cell-depleted T cells, or PBMCs. Subjects who had been exposed to COVID-19, were actively infected with it, or had recovered from it provided the deeply sampled blood TCRbeta repertoires that made up the dataset. A freely available public database, intended as a resource for researchers studying the immune response to SARS-CoV-2, is where the repertoires were released. Samples came from the ongoing ImmuneRACE study (first 160 participants) plus 1,254 subjects from 6 global collaborators. Sample metadata almost always included a de-identified subject ID, COVID-19 status, age in years and sex. Where HLA class I and class II types were available, the types were taken from metadata supplied by the sample provider, not from assay-based typing.

Cut back by 3 bases and 3 bases, the V and J ends lie 9 bases apart. For CDR1 and CDR2, the germline V gene (reference sequence) lists LNHDA and SQIVND. Inclusive of the bounding cysteine and phenylalanine, the CDR3 is 14 residues long. The entry retains the CDR3 DNA only, 42 bases that are in frame from base 1. The immunoSEQ Assay, a bias-controlled multiplex PCR, was used to amplify TCRbeta CDR3 regions from genomic DNA. The authors' pipeline ran thus. The number of nucleated cells in each sample was estimated from the amplification of reference gene primers within the assay. To quantify the absolute abundance of each unique TCRbeta CDR3 rearrangement, sequence reads were collapsed and filtered. For each sample, productive Simpson clonality was calculated by taking the square root of Simpson's diversity index across productive rearrangements. TCRdb took over this immuneACCESS table, retaining in-frame rearrangements with V and J assigned. Such tables are incomplete; in checked studies, under half of the missing clones stem from an unresolved V gene, and the remainder is unexplained. Clonal size and the V and J genes are those of that table, whereas D and trimming came from the DNA. The sample table contains 250,000 to 350,000 clones; only one count was recorded for approximately 88% of them. The ten largest clonotypes hold 9.4% of the sample.

Points on this clone: Its target antigen remains unknown. Base qualities are missing; no much larger clone stands one base away.

Each collaborating institution followed its own protocols to collect whole blood in K2EDTA tubes. For TCRbeta analysis, collaborators shipped samples as frozen whole blood, isolated PBMCs, or DNA extracted from either of those sample types. The study at large found these results: The amount of clinical and demographic metadata varied by source and participant and was provided uncurated.

The rearranged chain carries TRBV19 and TRBJ1-5; the D gene remains uncertain. Input material: peripheral blood. The TCR was taken from a man aged 18 to 35 with active or convalescent COVID-19. In nucleotide form, the sequence is TGTGCCAGTAGTATGGGCAGCCACAATCAGCCCCAGCATTTT. It specifies CASSMGSHNQPQHF.